The TCR beta chain described here comes from a study of T cell responses to AZD1222 COVID-19 vaccine. Study-wide results and limits: After the peak T cell response, and only then, were repertoires sampled. CD4 TCRs linked to vaccination spanned spike, dominating at 160-218 and 743-854.

Trimming removed 6 bases from V and 1 base from J, with 7 bases in between. This CDR3 contains 13 residues. Per germline, CDR1 KGHSH and CDR2 LQKENI. The assay was immunoSEQ multiplex PCR, and TCRdb's table has in-frame clones only and misses some. The repertoire holds around 100,000 clones, 88% seen once, with 20% to 25% in the top ten. With respect to this clone: What it recognizes is unknown.

The starting material was peripheral blood, obtained on day 0 of AZD1222 vaccination. The chain joins TRBV18 to TRBJ1-3; D is perhaps TRBD1 (5 bases). The clonotype originates from an adult in good health. CDR3 nucleotide sequence: TGTGCCAGCTCGCAGGGTTCTGGAAACACCATATATTTT. Translation gives CASSQGSGNTIYF. Together with reference TRBV18 and TRBJ1-3, the CDR3 gives the full variable domain: NAGVMQNPRHLVRRRGQEARLRCSPMKGHSHVYWYRQLPEEGLKFMVYLQKENIIDESGMPKERFSAEFPKEGPSILRIQQVVRGDSAAYFCASSQGSGNTIYFGEGSWLTVV.